This T cell receptor (beta chain) was captured in a study of radiotherapy plus CTLA-4 blockade in lung cancer (dated by TCRdb to the late 2010s). Regarding the research as a whole: Objective responses occurred in roughly a sixth of enrolled patients, and approximately 34% achieved disease control.

The study tested focal radiation therapy combined with CTLA-4 blockade (ipilimumab) in patients with chemo-refractory metastatic non-small-cell lung cancer. In the case of this clone: Its specific antigen is unknown. The sample holds no much larger clone one base away, and base qualities are not on file.

Points the paper makes about the study in general: After treatment with radiotherapy and ipilimumab, TCR clones that originated in tumors expanded in peripheral blood. The strongest predictors of response were reported to be early dynamic shifts in blood T cell clones along with a rise in serum interferon-beta following radiation.

The method behind the library was the immunoSEQ multiplex PCR assay. The source is immuneACCESS, and TCRdb retained only in-frame sequences with V and J called. Part of the clones is not carried over; for the studies checked, unresolved V genes explain less than half of this, and the remainder is unexplained. This sample holds roughly 98,000 clones; approximately 78% were observed only once. In total, the top ten clones hold about 3.5% of the sample. From cysteine to phenylalanine, the CDR3 is 16 amino acids long. Just the 48-base CDR3 DNA is kept, in frame starting at base 1. Compared with germline, V lacks 3 bases and J lacks 4 bases; bases without a gene match: 6. Looking up the germline V gene yields CDR1 MDHEN and CDR2 SYDVKM.

The sequence links TRBV28 to TRBJ1-4; TRBD1 aligns with 9 central bases. This receptor was obtained from a human donor with non-small cell lung cancer who had a partial response to radiotherapy plus ipilimumab. The sequencing here drew on peripheral blood, taken from a patient treated with radiotherapy plus ipilimumab. The DNA is TGTGCCAGCAGTTTCAACAGGGGGCAGCTTAATGAAAAACTGTTTTTT. Its translation reads: CASSFNRGQLNEKLFF. Extended through the reference TRBV28 and TRBJ1-4 proteins, this CDR3 yields the full variable domain: DVKVTQSSRYLVKRTGEKVFLECVQDMDHENMFWYRQDPGLGLRLIYFSYDVKMKEKGDIPEGYSVSREKKERFSLILESASTNQTSMYLCASSFNRGQLNEKLFFGSGTQLSVL.